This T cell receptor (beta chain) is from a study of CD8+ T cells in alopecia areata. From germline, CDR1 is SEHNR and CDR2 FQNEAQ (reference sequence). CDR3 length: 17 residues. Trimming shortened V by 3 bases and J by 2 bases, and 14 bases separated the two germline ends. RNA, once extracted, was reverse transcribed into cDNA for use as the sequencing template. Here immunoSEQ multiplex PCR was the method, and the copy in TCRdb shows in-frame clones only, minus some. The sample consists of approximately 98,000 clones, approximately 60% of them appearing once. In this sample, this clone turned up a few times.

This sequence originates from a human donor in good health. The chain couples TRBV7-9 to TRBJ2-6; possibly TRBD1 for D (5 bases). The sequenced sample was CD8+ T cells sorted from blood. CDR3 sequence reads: CASSFSQGMAGANVLTF. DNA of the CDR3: TGTGCCAGCAGCTTCTCCCAGGGAATGGCTGGGGCCAACGTCCTGACTTTC.